This T cell receptor beta chain derives from a study of graft-versus-host responses after intestinal transplantation. Overall study: Recipients underwent multivisceral, liver-intestinal, or isolated intestinal transplants. Findings of the study overall: Levels of circulating GvH clones at their peak were associated with early post-transplant HvG declines. GvH clones turned up in recipient marrow; some had shown up first in ileum or blood.

As to this clone: What it binds is not known.

Germline V gives CDR1 WSHSY, CDR2 SAAADI. There are 14 residues in the CDR3. The junction had 9 bases not matched to a gene; V was cut back by 7 bases and J by 9 bases. Assay: immunoSEQ multiplex PCR; the TCRdb copy retains only in-frame clones and omits some. The table has about 82,000 clones, about nine tenths seen once; the top ten hold about 0.1%. This TCR derives from a human donor who received an intestinal transplant. The chain uses TRBV10-2 and TRBJ2-1; 10 bases agree with TRBD2. Specimen: unstimulated CD4+ T cells sorted from spleen or lymph node cells, collected before intestinal transplant. The CDR3, as DNA: TGCGCCAGCAAACTAGCGGGATCGTTAACTGAGCAGTTCTTC. It translates to CASKLAGSLTEQFF.